This TCR beta chain was sequenced during a study of T-cell reconstitution after alpha-beta-depleted transplantation in children (dated by TCRdb to 2016 to 2018). In the study overall: T-cell immune reconstitution after TCRalphabeta/CD19-depleted allogeneic hematopoietic cell transplantation in children was quantitatively tracked in the study by means of TCR repertoire profiling.

The CDR1 and CDR2 encoded by the germline V gene are SGHAT and FQNNGV. There are 18 amino acids in the CDR3, from cysteine to phenylalanine inclusive. The only DNA kept is the CDR3, 54 bases in frame from the first base. V was cut back by 1 base and J by 4 bases, leaving a gap of 23 bases between them. This clonotype was counted between two and nine times. The target of this receptor is not known. Base qualities were left out, and no much larger clone turns up one base away. Library preparation used PCR. The sample was run on an Illumina HiSeq 2500. Molecular barcoding was employed in the preparation of TCR libraries, with unique molecular identifiers being used to normalize TCRbeta repertoire quantification. Starting from the raw public reads, TCRdb applied fastp trimming at Q25, assembled clones with MiXCR and retained in-frame beta chains. Entries that share a CDR3 protein sequence are merged under the most common genes and DNA. For this sample the table gives 450,000 to 500,000 distinct CDR3 sequences, of which under 15% were detected only once. In total, the top ten clones hold around 6% of the sample.

The TCR originated in a human donor who donated a stem cell graft to a child with combined immunodeficiency. Sequencing was performed on PBMCs from the stem cell graft donor, taken from the stem cell graft. Rearrangement joined TRBV11-2 to TRBJ2-7; the D gene is perhaps TRBD2, from 5 matching bases. For the CDR3, the sequence is CASSLVHWVTPGEYEQYF. The DNA is as follows: TGTGCCAGCAGCTTAGTACACTGGGTCACACCCGGGGAGTACGAGCAGTACTTC. With the portions outside the CDR3 filled from the reference TRBV11-2 and TRBJ2-7 genes, the complete variable region becomes EAGVAQSPRYKIIEKRQSVAFWCNPISGHATLYWYQQILGQGPKLLIQFQNNGVVDDSQLPKDRFSAERLKGVDSTLKIQPAKLEDSAVYLCASSLVHWVTPGEYEQYFGPGTRLTVT.